One sample yielded the 11 T cell receptor beta chains listed below, sequenced in a study of cytomegalovirus exposure and HLA in healthy donors. Vbeta (60) and Jbeta (13) primers were used in the PCR. The protocol was immunoSEQ multiplex PCR, while the TCRdb copy is restricted to in-frame clones and leaves out a portion. The sample shows roughly 200,000 clones, over 75% of them seen only once. The sample comprised PBMCs. These receptors originate from a woman in her 50s in good health and CMV-seronegative.

The chain employs TRBV5-1 and TRBJ2-1; 8 bases match TRBD2. Germline CDR1 and CDR2: SGHRS and YFSETQ. The CDR3 length is 12 residues. The J segment lost 10 bases and the V segment lost 4 bases, leaving 4 bases of the junction unmatched. This chain's CDR3 is CASSTGLVEQFF. The CDR3 nucleotides read TGCGCCAGCAGCACGGGACTAGTAGAGCAGTTCTTC.

V is TRBV27 and J is TRBJ2-7; D unclear. The ends were cut back, 1 base at V and 0 bases at J, with 7 bases in the middle. Germline V gives CDR1 MNHEY, CDR2 SMNVEV (reference sequence). The CDR3 runs 14 residues. The CDR3: CASSLFRSSYEQYF. In DNA, the CDR3 is TGTGCCAGCAGTTTATTTAGAAGCTCCTACGAGCAGTACTTC.

The chain carries TRBV11-2 and TRBJ2-3, with a tentative D call TRBD1 (5 bases). V shed 2 bases and J shed 0 bases, with 12 bases lying between them. The CDR3 is made up of 16 amino acids. Germline-derived CDR1 and CDR2 are SGHAT and FQNNGV. The CDR3 region has the DNA TGTGCCAGCAGCTTATTGAGGACAAGTAGCACAGATACGCAGTATTTT. This gives the protein CASSLLRTSSTDTQYF.

The gene calls are TRBV28 and TRBJ1-2, with TRBD1 matching over 11 bases. The CDR3 consists of 15 residues. CDR1 is MDHEN, CDR2 SYDVKM, per germline. After removal of 5 bases from V and 4 bases from J, the junction contained 6 bases not matched to a gene. The CDR3 region has the DNA TGTGCCAGCAGTCGCGCCGGGACAGGGGGCTATGGCTACACCTTC. Protein product: CASSRAGTGGYGYTF.

The chain couples TRBV9 to TRBJ2-7; 11 nucleotides match TRBD2. Germline loops: CDR1 SGDLS, CDR2 YYNGEE. CDR3 size: 16 residues. The V segment lost 3 bases and the J segment 2 bases; nucleotides outside the gene matches: 7. CDR3 sequence: CASSATSTSGTYEQYF. For the CDR3, the DNA is TGTGCCAGCAGCGCGACTTCGACTAGCGGGACCTACGAGCAGTACTTC.

This chain joins TRBV7-9 and TRBJ2-3, with 8 positions matching TRBD1. The V gene's germline CDR1 is SEHNR and CDR2 FQNEAQ (reference sequence). V lost 0 bases and J lost 1; bases outside the gene matches: 3. The length of the CDR3 is 16 residues. Here the CDR3 DNA reads TGTGCCAGCAGCTTAGCGCAGGGGGCTGGCACAGATACGCAGTATTTT. This translates into CASSLAQGAGTDTQYF.

The rearrangement links TRBV10-3 to TRBJ2-7, with D perhaps matching TRBD2 (5 bases). CDR1 and CDR2 (germline): ENHRY, SYGVKD. V lost 0 bases and J lost 0, with 9 bases in between. The CDR3 totals 15 residues. In DNA, the CDR3 is TGTGCCATCAGTGAGTCCCCGGGAAGCTCCTACGAGCAGTACTTC. It yields the protein CAISESPGSSYEQYF.

This chain links TRBV25-1 with TRBJ1-4; TRBD1 aligns across 9 bases. Trimming cost V 3 bases and J 8 bases; bases outside gene matches: 4. Looked up from germline, CDR1 is MGHDK and CDR2 is SYGVNS. The CDR3 runs 14 residues. The CDR3 DNA follows: TGTGCCAGCAGTGATCGGACAGGGGTGGAAAAACTGTTTTTT. Translating it yields CASSDRTGVEKLFF.

The chain has TRBV7-6 and TRBJ2-1, with 9 bases that match TRBD2. This CDR3 comprises 16 residues. With 1 base clipped from V and 10 bases from J, the junction kept 11 bases outside the gene matches. Germline V gene sequence: CDR1 SGHVS, CDR2 FNYEAQ. The CDR3 bases are TGTGCCAGCAGCTTAGTAATGTCTAGCGGGAATGGGGAGCAGTTCTTC. This gives the protein CASSLVMSSGNGEQFF. Based on the CDR3 plus reference TRBV7-6 and TRBJ2-1, the full variable domain is GAGVSQSPRYKVTKRGQDVALRCDPISGHVSLYWYRQALGQGPEFLTYFNYEAQQDKSGLPNDRFSAERPEGSISTLTIQRTEQRDSAMYRCASSLVMSSGNGEQFFGPGTRLTVL.

The CDR3 nucleotides are TGTGCCAGCAGCATTGGGACAGGGACCCACCCTATTACCTACAATGAGCAGTTCTTC. Protein: CASSIGTGTHPITYNEQFF. The chain combines TRBV21-1 with TRBJ2-1; no check of the table's D call, TRBD1, against the DNA was made. TRBV21-1 is labeled a pseudogene. This CDR3 has 19 amino acids.

V gene TRBV28 combines with J gene TRBJ2-5; 7 nucleotides match TRBD1. The CDR3 consists of 15 residues. J lost 4 bases, V lost 8 bases, and 13 bases had no gene match. Germline lookup yields CDR1 MDHEN and CDR2 SYDVKM. The CDR3 reads CASSPVGGFGETQYF. The CDR3, as DNA: TGTGCCAGCTCCCCGGTAGGGGGCTTTGGAGAGACCCAGTACTTC.